The 15 T cell receptor beta chains presented below share a single source sample, sequenced in a study of identical twins listed by TCRdb under 2016. Library creation used 5' RACE. The listed sequencing device is Illumina HiSeq 2000. TCRdb reran the public reads through fastp at Q25 and MiXCR, keeping productive beta chains. CDR3 protein sequences are deduplicated, and each keeps its most common genes and DNA. The sample table contains 1.5 million to 2 million distinct CDR3 sequences; only one count was recorded for around 29% of them. The biggest ten clones account for around 0.3% of the sample. Sequenced: cord blood. The receptors were sampled from a newborn girl in good health.

The chain combines TRBV20-1 with TRBJ1-6; TRBD1 matches at 7 bases. The CDR3 contains 15 residues. CDR1 is DFQATT, CDR2 SNEGSKA, per germline (reference sequence). The junction had 4 bases not matched to a gene; V was cut back by 0 bases and J by 5 bases. CDR3 in DNA: TGCAGTGCTAGAGACGCCGGGACAGATAATTCACCCCTCCACTTT. This codes for CSARDAGTDNSPLHF.

The chain carries TRBV12-3 or TRBV12-4 and TRBJ2-5; 9 bases align to TRBD2. TRBJ2-7 matches the DNA end more closely, so the J call is doubtful. The length of the CDR3 is 15 residues. CDR3 loop: CASSPMASGTNEQYF. The CDR3 DNA reads as TGTGCCAGCAGCCCAATGGCTAGCGGGACCAACGAGCAGTACTTC.

Notes on this clonotype: This may stem from a read error, because a much larger clone lies one nucleotide away. The gene calls are TRBV4-2 and TRBJ2-1; D is tentatively TRBD1 or TRBD2 (5 bases each). V was cut by 0 bases and J by 5 bases, with 11 bases left in between. The germline V gene encodes CDR1 LGHNA and CDR2 YNFKEQ. The CDR3 loop spans 15 amino acids. The CDR3 loop reads CASSQDFRDHNEQFF. CDR3 DNA: TGTGCCAGCAGCCAAGATTTCAGGGACCACAATGAGCAGTTCTTC.

This clonotype was seen more than once but under ten times. The genes are TRBV5-6 and TRBJ2-1, with D possibly called TRBD1 or TRBD2 (5 bases each). V was shortened by 4 bases and J by 9 bases, with 26 bases between the two germline ends. Germline V gene lookup returns CDR1 SGHDT and CDR2 YYEEEE. The CDR3 is 17 residues long. The DNA of the CDR3 is TGTGCCAGCAGCCCGGCGACCCGGGACCTTACACGTAGTGAGCAGTTCTTC. Protein product: CASSPATRDLTRSEQFF.

This clonotype has more than one count but fewer than ten. The chain carries TRBV7-2 and TRBJ2-7, with 8 positions matching TRBD2. Per germline, CDR1 SGHTA and CDR2 FQGNSA. V gave up 5 bases and J gave up 1 base; unmatched junction bases: 7. This CDR3 contains 15 residues. The CDR3 DNA sequence: TGTGCCAGCAGCCTCGAGGTAGCGGGGTCCTACGAGCAGTACTTC. Residues: CASSLEVAGSYEQYF. The full variable domain, with the rest looked up from reference TRBV7-2 and TRBJ2-7, is GAGVSQSPSNKVTEKGKDVELRCDPISGHTALYWYRQSLGQGLEFLIYFQGNSAPDKSGLPSDRFSAERTGGSVSTLTIQRTQQEDSAVYLCASSLEVAGSYEQYFGPGTRLTVT.

This clonotype occurred many times. The rearrangement uses TRBV29-1 and TRBJ2-1; TRBD1 aligns across 7 bases. Trimming took 3 bases from V and 4 from J; bases not matched to a gene: 6. Germline loops: CDR1 SQVTM, CDR2 ANQGSEA. The CDR3 length is 14 residues. Here the CDR3 reads CSVEDGQVYNEQFF. Written as DNA, the CDR3 is TGCAGCGTTGAGGATGGACAGGTATACAATGAGCAGTTCTTC.

The chain uses TRBV5-1 and TRBJ1-1, with a weak D call TRBD1 (6 bases). Deletions cut 2 bases from V and 7 bases from J, with 9 bases between. From germline, CDR1 is SGHRS and CDR2 YFSETQ. The CDR3 sequence is 12 residues long. The CDR3 reads CASSLRGNEAFF. The CDR3, as DNA: TGCGCCAGCAGCTTAAGGGGGAATGAAGCTTTCTTT.

J is TRBJ2-3 and V is TRBV20-1, with 7 bases that match TRBD2. The CDR3 has 17 residues. Unmatched junction bases numbered 14, after V lost 3 bases and J lost 2 bases. Germline V CDR1 and CDR2: DFQATT, SNEGSKA (reference sequence). Here the CDR3 DNA reads TGCAGTGCTAGCGCCGCGGGAGTCGTGTGGGACACAGATACGCAGTATTTT. Residues: CSASAAGVVWDTDTQYF.

The rearrangement uses TRBV9 and TRBJ1-1; D unclear. Trimming took 1 base from V and 3 from J, leaving 7 bases between them. CDR1 and CDR2 (germline): SGDLS, YYNGEE. CDR3 length: 13 amino acids. The CDR3 here is CASSVFTDTEAFF. The CDR3 nucleotides read TGTGCCAGCAGCGTATTCACCGACACTGAAGCTTTCTTT.

This clonotype was detected many times. This chain uses TRBV20-1 with TRBJ2-7; D is unclear. Germline CDR1 DFQATT, CDR2 SNEGSKA (reference sequence). With 3 bases removed from V and 4 bases from J, the gap between germline ends came to 4 bases. CDR3 length equals 10 residues. The CDR3 loop is CSAREYEQYF. The CDR3 DNA is TGCAGTGCTAGGGAGTACGAGCAGTACTTC.

This clonotype turned up a few times. The V gene is TRBV7-9, the J gene TRBJ2-1, with D unresolved. Trimming shortened V by 3 bases and J by 7 bases, and 13 bases separated the two germline ends. This CDR3 spans 14 amino acids. CDR1 is SEHNR and CDR2 is FQNEAQ in the germline V gene (reference sequence). CDR3 sequence (DNA): TGTGCCAGCAGCTTTGTACACGCAGATAATGAGCAGTTCTTC. As protein: CASSFVHADNEQFF.

This clonotype occurred a few times. The V gene is TRBV7-2, the J gene TRBJ2-5; TRBD2 matches at 8 bases. There are 15 residues in the CDR3. Trimming took 4 bases from V and 4 from J; bases not matched to a gene: 8. The germline CDR1 and CDR2 sequences are SGHTA and FQGNSA. CDR3 amino acids: CASSSWTSHLETQYF. In DNA, the CDR3 is TGTGCCAGCAGCTCCTGGACTAGCCATTTAGAGACCCAGTACTTC.

This clonotype was detected once. The V gene is TRBV28, the J gene TRBJ2-1; D is ambiguous. The DNA matches TRBJ2-7 better at its end, which makes the J call doubtful. In germline, CDR1 is MDHEN, CDR2 SYDVKM. This CDR3 is 14 amino acids long. Written as DNA, the CDR3 is TGTGCCAGCAGTAACGCCCAGAACTACAATGAGCAGTACTTC. Translated, it gives CASSNAQNYNEQYF.

This clonotype was seen only a few times. The CDR3: CASSLVGRIYGYTF. The CDR3 DNA sequence: TGTGCCAGCAGCTTGGTTGGCCGGATCTATGGCTACACCTTC. The genes are TRBV5-8 and TRBJ1-2; D ambiguous. The germline V and J ends were trimmed by 0 bases and 4 bases, with 10 bases remaining between them. CDR3 length: 14 amino acids. CDR1 and CDR2 from the germline V gene are SGHTS and YDEGEE.

This chain links TRBV14 with TRBJ1-2; no definite D call. V dropped 2 bases and J dropped 5 bases, with 9 bases sitting between them. The CDR3 totals 13 residues. Germline CDR1 is SGHDN and CDR2 is FVKESK. CDR3 nucleotides: TGTGCCAGCAGCCAACTGCAGGCGTATGGCTACACCTTC. Translation: CASSQLQAYGYTF.